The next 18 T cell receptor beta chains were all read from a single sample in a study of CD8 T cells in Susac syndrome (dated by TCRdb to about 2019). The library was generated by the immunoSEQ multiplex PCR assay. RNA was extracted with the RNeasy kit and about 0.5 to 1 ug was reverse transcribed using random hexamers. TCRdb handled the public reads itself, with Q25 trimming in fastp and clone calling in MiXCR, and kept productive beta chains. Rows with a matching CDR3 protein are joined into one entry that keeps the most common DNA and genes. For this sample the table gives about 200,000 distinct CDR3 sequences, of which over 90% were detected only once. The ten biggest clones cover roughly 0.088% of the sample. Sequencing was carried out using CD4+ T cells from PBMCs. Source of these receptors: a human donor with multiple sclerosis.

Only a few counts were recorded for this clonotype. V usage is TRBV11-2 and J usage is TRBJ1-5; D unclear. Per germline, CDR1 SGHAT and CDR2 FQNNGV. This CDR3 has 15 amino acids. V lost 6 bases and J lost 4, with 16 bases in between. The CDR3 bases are TGTGCCAGCAGACCAAGGGATAGGTTAAATCAGCCCCAGCATTTT. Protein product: CASRPRDRLNQPQHF.

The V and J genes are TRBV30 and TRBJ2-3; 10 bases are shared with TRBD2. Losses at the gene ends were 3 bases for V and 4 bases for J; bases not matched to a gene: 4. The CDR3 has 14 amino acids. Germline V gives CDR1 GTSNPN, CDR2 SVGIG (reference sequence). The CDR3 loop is CAWRQAGGADTQYF. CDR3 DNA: TGTGCCTGGAGACAAGCGGGGGGGGCAGATACGCAGTATTTT.

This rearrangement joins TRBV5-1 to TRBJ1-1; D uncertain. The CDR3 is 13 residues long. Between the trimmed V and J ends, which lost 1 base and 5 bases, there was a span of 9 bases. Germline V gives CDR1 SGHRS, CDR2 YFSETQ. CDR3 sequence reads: CASSLPGTTEAFF. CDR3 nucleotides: TGCGCCAGCAGCTTGCCAGGCACGACTGAAGCTTTCTTT.

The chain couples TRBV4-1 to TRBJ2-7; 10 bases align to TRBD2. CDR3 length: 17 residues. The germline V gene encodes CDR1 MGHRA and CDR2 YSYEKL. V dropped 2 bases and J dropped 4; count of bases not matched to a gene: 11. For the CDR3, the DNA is TGCGCCAGCAGCCAATTGGGTAAGCGGGAGGGAGATTACGAGCAGTACTTC. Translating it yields CASSQLGKREGDYEQYF.

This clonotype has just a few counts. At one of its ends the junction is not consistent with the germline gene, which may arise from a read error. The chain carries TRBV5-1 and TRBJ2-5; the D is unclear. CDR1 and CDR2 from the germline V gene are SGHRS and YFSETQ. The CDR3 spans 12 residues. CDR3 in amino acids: CASSLRQETQYF. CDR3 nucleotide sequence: TGTGCCAGCAGCTTACGGCAAGAGACCCAGTACTTC.

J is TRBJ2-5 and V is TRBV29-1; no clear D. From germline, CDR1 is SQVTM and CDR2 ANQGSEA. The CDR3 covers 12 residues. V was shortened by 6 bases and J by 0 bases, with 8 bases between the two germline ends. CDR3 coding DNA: TGCAGCGTCACCCGGCACCAAGAGACCCAGTACTTC. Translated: CSVTRHQETQYF.

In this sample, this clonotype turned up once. CDR3 in amino acids: CASSLTGIKTQYF. CDR3 DNA sequence: TGTGCCAGCAGCTTAACAGGGATAAAGACCCAGTACTTC. The chain is built from TRBV7-2 and TRBJ2-5; D perhaps matches TRBD1 (6 bases). The CDR3 totals 13 residues. Looked up from germline, CDR1 is SGHTA and CDR2 is FQGNSA. The V end lost 2 bases, the J end lost 6 bases, and 10 bases lay between the germline ends.

CDR3 in amino acids: CASSLSLGSQVWGYTF. DNA of the CDR3: TGTGCCAGCAGTTTATCGCTCGGGTCACAAGTTTGGGGCTACACCTTC. The chain employs TRBV27 and TRBJ1-2; D gene uncertain. Germline lookup yields CDR1 MNHEY and CDR2 SMNVEV (reference sequence). This CDR3 has 16 residues. With 0 bases removed from V and 8 bases from J, the gap between germline ends came to 19 bases.

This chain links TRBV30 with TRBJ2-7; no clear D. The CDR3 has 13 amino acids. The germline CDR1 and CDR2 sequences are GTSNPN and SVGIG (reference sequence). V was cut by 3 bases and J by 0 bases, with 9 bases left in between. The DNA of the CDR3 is TGTGCCTGGAGATCCCCGGGCTCCTACGAGCAGTACTTC. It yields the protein CAWRSPGSYEQYF.

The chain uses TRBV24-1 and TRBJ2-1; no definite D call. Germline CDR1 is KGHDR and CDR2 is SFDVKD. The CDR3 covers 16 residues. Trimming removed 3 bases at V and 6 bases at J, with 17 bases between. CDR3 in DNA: TGTGCCACCAGTGATCCCGGGTCCCATTTATTCAATGAGCAGTTCTTC. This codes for CATSDPGSHLFNEQFF.

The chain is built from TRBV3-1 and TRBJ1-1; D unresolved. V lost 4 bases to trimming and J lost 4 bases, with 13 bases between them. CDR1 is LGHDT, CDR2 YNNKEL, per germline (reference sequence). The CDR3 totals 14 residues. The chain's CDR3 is CASSLRGSSTEAFF. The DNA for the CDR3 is TGTGCCAGCAGCCTCCGTGGCAGCAGCACTGAAGCTTTCTTT.

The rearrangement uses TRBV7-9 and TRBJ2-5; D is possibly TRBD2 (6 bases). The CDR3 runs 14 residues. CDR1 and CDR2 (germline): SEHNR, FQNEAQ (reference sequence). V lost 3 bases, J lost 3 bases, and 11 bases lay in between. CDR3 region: CASSFGTRKETQYF. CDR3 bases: TGTGCCAGCAGCTTCGGGACTCGGAAAGAGACCCAGTACTTC.

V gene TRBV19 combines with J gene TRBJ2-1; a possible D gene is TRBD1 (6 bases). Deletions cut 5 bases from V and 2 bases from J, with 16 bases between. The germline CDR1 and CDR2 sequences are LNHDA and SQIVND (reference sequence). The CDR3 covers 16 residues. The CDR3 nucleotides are TGTGCCAGTAGTGCCGGAACAGGGCCCCCCTACAATGAGCAGTTCTTC. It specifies CASSAGTGPPYNEQFF. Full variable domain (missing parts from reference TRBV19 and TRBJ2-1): DGGITQSPKYLFRKEGQNVTLSCEQNLNHDAMYWYRQDPGQGLRLIYYSQIVNDFQKGDIAEGYSVSREKKESFPLTVTSAQKNPTAFYLCASSAGTGPPYNEQFFGPGTRLTVL.

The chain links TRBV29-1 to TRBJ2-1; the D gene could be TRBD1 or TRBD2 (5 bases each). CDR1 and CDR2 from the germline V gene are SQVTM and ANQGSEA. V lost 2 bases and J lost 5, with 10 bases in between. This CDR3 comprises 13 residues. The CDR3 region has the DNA TGCAGCGTTGAACGTGGGACGCACAATGAGCAGTTCTTC. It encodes CSVERGTHNEQFF.

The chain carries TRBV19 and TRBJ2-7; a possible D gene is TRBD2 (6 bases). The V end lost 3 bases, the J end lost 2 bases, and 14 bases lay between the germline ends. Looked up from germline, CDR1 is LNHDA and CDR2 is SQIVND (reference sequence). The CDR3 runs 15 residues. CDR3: CASSMGGGLAYEQYF. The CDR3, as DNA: TGTGCCAGTAGTATGGGAGGAGGATTGGCCTACGAGCAGTACTTC.

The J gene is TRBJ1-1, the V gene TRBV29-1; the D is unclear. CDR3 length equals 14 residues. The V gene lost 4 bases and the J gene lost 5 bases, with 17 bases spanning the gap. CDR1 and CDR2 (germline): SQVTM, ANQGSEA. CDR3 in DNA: TGCAGCGTTGGCTTCGCAGTGGGAGGGACTGAAGCTTTCTTT. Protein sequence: CSVGFAVGGTEAFF.

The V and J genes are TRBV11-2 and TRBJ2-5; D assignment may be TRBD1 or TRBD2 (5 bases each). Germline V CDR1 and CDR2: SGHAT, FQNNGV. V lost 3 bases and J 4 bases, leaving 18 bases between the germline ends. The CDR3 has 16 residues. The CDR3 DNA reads TGTGCCAGCAGCTTGGGGCAGAGGGGCTTTCTAGAGACCCAGTACTTC. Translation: CASSLGQRGFLETQYF.

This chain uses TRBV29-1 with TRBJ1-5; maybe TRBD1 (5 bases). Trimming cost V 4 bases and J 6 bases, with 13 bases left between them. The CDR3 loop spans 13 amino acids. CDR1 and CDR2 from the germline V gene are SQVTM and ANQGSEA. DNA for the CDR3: TGCAGCGTTGCCCAGGGAGTCAGTCAGCCCCAGCATTTT. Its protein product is CSVAQGVSQPQHF.